These T cell receptor beta chains were read from a single sample in a study of cytomegalovirus exposure and HLA in healthy donors. Sequencing used immunoSEQ multiplex PCR; TCRdb keeps in-frame clones, though not all of them. Counted here are 150,000 to 200,000 clones, less than 75% occurring once; the ten biggest clones make up about 1.6%. Sequenced material: PBMCs. These receptors all come from a girl between 5 and 17 years old in good health and CMV-seronegative. The CDR3 runs from the conserved cysteine through the conserved F or W. The D gene is left open where the match is weak. Only some rows state a clone size, as once, few, many or a class for expanded clones.

>TRBV27|NA|NA|14|TRBJ2-7
CASSSLGNPYEQYF
TGTGCCAGCAGCTCACTAGGGAACCCCTACGAGCAGTACTTC
>TRBV2|TRBD1|once|13|TRBJ1-1
CASSVTGVTEAFF
TGTGCCAGCAGTGTGACAGGGGTTACTGAAGCTTTCTTT
>TRBV11-2|NA|NA|13|TRBJ1-3
CASEDRLGNTIYF
TGTGCCAGTGAGGACAGACTTGGAAACACCATATATTTT
>TRBV6-6|NA|NA|14|TRBJ1-3
CASSRTFSRNTIYF
TGTGCCAGCAGCCGGACATTTTCACGAAACACCATATATTTT
>TRBV5-6|NA|NA|16|TRBJ1-4
CASSLGRGATNEKLFF
TGTGCCAGCAGCTTAGGTAGGGGTGCAACTAATGAAAAACTGTTTTTT
>TRBV5-1|TRBD1|few|13|TRBJ1-2
CASSLDRVNGYTF
TGCGCCAGCAGCCTCGACAGGGTAAACGGCTACACCTTC
>TRBV11-2|NA|few|14|TRBJ1-4
CASSLRAGNEKLFF
TGTGCCAGCAGCCTCAGGGCCGGTAATGAAAAACTGTTTTTT
>TRBV27|TRBD1|NA|15|TRBJ2-7
CASSKTRGKVYEQYF
TGTGCCAGCAGTAAGACCAGGGGGAAAGTCTACGAGCAGTACTTC
>TRBV7-2|NA|NA|13|TRBJ1-1
CASSSSMNTEAFF
TGTGCCAGCAGCTCTTCTATGAACACTGAAGCTTTCTTT
>TRBV9|NA|once|13|TRBJ2-7
CASSAGTLGEQYF
TGTGCCAGCAGCGCCGGGACTTTAGGCGAGCAGTACTTC
>TRBV7-3|NA|NA|18|TRBJ2-3
CASSLNPFGTPTTDTQYF
TGTGCCAGCAGCTTAAACCCCTTTGGGACACCTACGACAGATACGCAGTATTTT
>TRBV2|TRBD2|NA|15|TRBJ2-7
CASLFLKWTIAGQYF
TGTGCCAGCCTCTTCCTGAAGTGGACTATAGCGGGGCAGTACTTC
>TRBV19|TRBD1|NA|13|TRBJ1-2
CASGQGARYGYTF
TGTGCCAGCGGACAGGGGGCGCGTTATGGCTACACCTTC
>TRBV29-1|NA|NA|13|TRBJ2-6
CSVLVTGANVLTF
TGCAGCGTTCTTGTTACTGGGGCCAACGTCCTGACTTTC
>TRBV29-1|TRBD1|NA|14|TRBJ1-1
CSVEKDRGLTEAFF
TGCAGCGTTGAAAAGGACAGGGGGCTTACTGAAGCTTTCTTT
>TRBV28|TRBD1|few|17|TRBJ1-2
CASSLGQGAKGTYGYTF
TGTGCCAGCAGCTTGGGACAGGGGGCTAAGGGGACTTATGGCTACACCTTC
>TRBV6-5|NA|NA|15|TRBJ1-3
CASSLRGTPGNTIYF
TGTGCCAGCAGTTTACGCGGGACGCCTGGAAACACCATATATTTT